Each of the 30 T cell receptor beta chains below was sequenced from the same sample in a study of blood T cell repertoires in COVID-19. Libraries were prepared by immunoSEQ multiplex PCR; TCRdb keeps only in-frame clonotypes and omits some of them. The sample contains around 300,000 clones, 90% of which appear only once. The sequencing input was peripheral blood. The origin of the receptors is a woman aged 25-40 years with COVID-19, enrolled during active disease.

This rearrangement joins TRBV30 to TRBJ1-3; no reliable D call. The CDR3 is made up of 15 amino acids. Germline lookup yields CDR1 GTSNPN and CDR2 SVGIG (reference sequence). Trimming shortened V by 1 base and J by 0 bases, and 10 bases separated the two germline ends. This CDR3 reads CAWSGGGSSGNTIYF. For the CDR3, the DNA is TGTGCCTGGAGTGGCGGCGGAAGCTCTGGAAACACCATATATTTT.

The rearrangement joins TRBV19 to TRBJ1-5; possibly TRBD1 for D (6 bases). With 3 bases removed from V and 7 bases from J, the gap between germline ends came to 16 bases. In germline, CDR1 is LNHDA, CDR2 SQIVND (reference sequence). This CDR3 is 15 amino acids long. CDR3 loop: CASSMGRGSSQPQHF. The CDR3 DNA is TGTGCCAGTAGTATGGGAAGGGGGAGTAGCCAGCCCCAGCATTTT.

This chain connects TRBV5-6 to TRBJ2-1; weak D call: TRBD2 (6 bases). Germline CDR1 reads SGHDT; CDR2 reads YYEEEE. The CDR3 totals 16 residues. The V end was cut by 4 bases, the J end by 1 base, with 15 bases between. The CDR3 nucleotides read TGTGCCAGCAGCACAATAGCGGCAGATTCCTACAATGAGCAGTTCTTC. Its translation: CASSTIAADSYNEQFF.

V and J are TRBV7-9 and TRBJ2-7; 8 nucleotides agree with TRBD1. Germline CDR1 reads SEHNR; CDR2 reads FQNEAQ (reference sequence). V was pared by 4 bases and J by 0 bases, with 5 bases of the junction left unmatched. This CDR3 has 15 residues. CDR3 coding DNA: TGTGCCAGCAGCTCGGACAGGGTTAACTCCTACGAGCAGTACTTC. Amino acid sequence: CASSSDRVNSYEQYF.

The genes are TRBV19 and TRBJ1-2, with 9 bases aligning to TRBD1. J lost 8 bases, V lost 5 bases, and 12 bases had no gene match. The CDR3 runs to 15 residues. Germline V lookup: CDR1 LNHDA, CDR2 SQIVND (reference sequence). For the CDR3, the DNA is TGTGCCAGTAGTTTTCCTGGACAGGGGATCGTCGGCTACACCTTC. Translating gives CASSFPGQGIVGYTF. Looking up the rest from reference TRBV19 and TRBJ1-2 gives the full variable domain: DGGITQSPKYLFRKEGQNVTLSCEQNLNHDAMYWYRQDPGQGLRLIYYSQIVNDFQKGDIAEGYSVSREKKESFPLTVTSAQKNPTAFYLCASSFPGQGIVGYTFGSGTRLTVV.

V usage is TRBV19 and J usage is TRBJ2-2; 7 bases agree with TRBD2. The CDR3 totals 12 residues. From germline, CDR1 is LNHDA and CDR2 SQIVND (reference sequence). The ends lost 11 bases at V and 6 bases at J; junction bases unmatched: 6. CDR3 sequence (DNA): TGTGCCGGGAGGGGTAGGGCCGGGGAGCTGTTTTTT. Translated: CAGRGRAGELFF.

The CDR3 sequence is CAISVGAQDGYTF. The CDR3 DNA reads TGTGCCATCAGTGTGGGGGCGCAGGATGGCTACACCTTC. The V and J genes are TRBV10-3 and TRBJ1-2; maybe TRBD1 (6 bases). V gave up 4 bases and J gave up 6 bases, with 12 bases separating them. The CDR3 length is 13 residues. Looked up from germline, CDR1 is ENHRY and CDR2 is SYGVKD.

V is TRBV15 and J is TRBJ1-1; TRBD1 might be the D (5 bases). CDR1 is LNHNV and CDR2 is YYDKDF in the germline V gene (reference sequence). This CDR3 is 13 amino acids long. Deletions cut 5 bases from V and 4 bases from J, with 11 bases between. The DNA of the CDR3 is TGTGCCACCAGCGGAATCAGGGCCACTGAAGCTTTCTTT. Its translation is CATSGIRATEAFF.

This chain uses TRBV3-1 (or the pseudogene TRBV3-2) with TRBJ2-7, with D possibly matching TRBD2 (5 bases). V lost 4 bases, J lost 3 bases, and 13 bases lay in between. Germline V gives CDR1 LGHDT, CDR2 YNNKEL (reference sequence). This CDR3 has 14 residues. CDR3 DNA: TGTGCCAGCAGCCCCAGGAGGACCCACTACGAGCAGTACTTC. Its protein product is CASSPRRTHYEQYF.

As to this clone: Compared with germline, one end of the junction differs, possibly owing to a read error. The chain couples TRBV23-1 to TRBJ1-1; the D is unclear. TRBV23-1 is flagged as an ORF with uncertain function. The CDR3 sequence is 14 residues long. The CDR3 coding sequence is TGCGCCAGCAGTCAATCACCGGGGAACGCTGAAGCTTTCTTT. Translating gives CASSQSPGNAEAFF.

This chain uses TRBV19 with TRBJ2-3; the match to TRBD2 covers 9 bases. This CDR3 has 16 amino acids. J was trimmed by 2 bases and V by 3 bases; bases with no gene match: 6. The V gene's germline CDR1 is LNHDA and CDR2 SQIVND (reference sequence). The CDR3 region has the DNA TGTGCCAGTAGTATCGTGACTAGCGGATACACAGATACGCAGTATTTT. Its translation is CASSIVTSGYTDTQYF.

This chain uses TRBV7-2 with TRBJ1-5; TRBD1 agrees at 8 bases. The CDR3 contains 15 residues. Trimming took 5 bases from V and 3 from J; bases not matched to a gene: 6. The germline V gene encodes CDR1 SGHTA and CDR2 FQGNSA. CDR3 amino acids: CASSTRTGYNQPQHF. The CDR3 nucleotides read TGTGCCAGCAGCACCCGGACAGGGTACAATCAGCCCCAGCATTTT.

CDR3 sequence reads: CASSSQTGGWWELFF. DNA of the CDR3: TGTGCCAGCAGCTCCCAGACAGGGGGCTGGTGGGAGCTGTTTTTT. The chain combines TRBV5-4 with TRBJ2-2, with 10 positions matching TRBD1. Losses at the gene ends were 3 bases for V and 9 bases for J; bases not matched to a gene: 8. Germline CDR1 reads SGHNT; CDR2 reads YYREEE (reference sequence). The CDR3 runs 15 residues.

The J gene is TRBJ2-7, the V gene TRBV28, with D possibly matching TRBD1 (6 bases). Germline V gene lookup returns CDR1 MDHEN and CDR2 SYDVKM. Trimming removed 6 bases at V and 6 bases at J, with 15 bases between. The CDR3 runs to 13 residues. CDR3 nucleotide sequence: TGTGCCAGCAGACACACCGGGACACGCGAGCAGTACTTC. As protein: CASRHTGTREQYF. The variable domain in full, completed from reference TRBV28 and TRBJ2-7, reads DVKVTQSSRYLVKRTGEKVFLECVQDMDHENMFWYRQDPGLGLRLIYFSYDVKMKEKGDIPEGYSVSREKKERFSLILESASTNQTSMYLCASRHTGTREQYFGPGTRLTVT.

This clone occurred once. The chain uses TRBV20-1 and TRBJ2-3; D not resolved. The ends were cut back, 3 bases at V and 9 bases at J, with 16 bases in the middle. Germline-derived CDR1 and CDR2 are DFQATT and SNEGSKA (reference sequence). CDR3 length equals 13 residues. CDR3 sequence reads: CSASLGGFGTQYF. The CDR3 region has the DNA TGCAGTGCTAGTTTAGGTGGGTTCGGGACGCAGTATTTT.

The rearrangement joins TRBV5-1 to TRBJ2-1, with D maybe TRBD2 (6 bases). Germline CDR1 is SGHRS and CDR2 is YFSETQ. With 2 bases removed from V and 8 bases from J, the gap between germline ends came to 14 bases. The CDR3 covers 14 residues. The CDR3 loop reads CASSLGSPSDEQFF. The CDR3 bases are TGCGCCAGCAGCTTAGGCAGCCCTAGCGATGAGCAGTTCTTC.

The chain has TRBV4-3 and TRBJ2-2; D gene ambiguous. The CDR3 runs to 16 residues. The V gene lost 0 bases and the J gene lost 1 base, with 9 bases spanning the gap. CDR1 is LGHNA and CDR2 is YSLEER in the germline V gene. The CDR3, as DNA: TGCGCCAGCAGCCAAGATAGGCGGCAGAACACCGGGGAGCTGTTTTTT. It encodes CASSQDRRQNTGELFF.

The rearrangement links TRBV2 to TRBJ1-3; possibly TRBD1 for D (5 bases). From germline, CDR1 is SNHLY and CDR2 FYNNEI. V was clipped by 6 bases and J by 8 bases, with 11 bases between them. The CDR3 consists of 12 residues. The CDR3 loop reads CASRTAPDTIYF. CDR3 nucleotide sequence: TGTGCCAGCAGGACAGCCCCCGACACCATATATTTT.

The rearrangement links TRBV7-9 to TRBJ2-7; 13 nucleotides align to TRBD2. This CDR3 is 17 amino acids long. Germline CDR1 reads SEHNR; CDR2 reads FQNEAQ (reference sequence). J was trimmed by 3 bases and V by 6 bases; bases with no gene match: 11. The CDR3 DNA sequence: TGTGCCAGCAGTCGACAGAGGACTAGCGGGAGACGCTACGAGCAGTACTTC. This translates into CASSRQRTSGRRYEQYF.

CDR3: CASSYSQGAVKTQYF. The CDR3 coding sequence is TGTGCCAGCAGTTACTCCCAGGGGGCGGTGAAGACCCAGTACTTC. V and J are TRBV6-2 or TRBV6-3 and TRBJ2-5; TRBD1 matches 8 bases. Germline CDR1 reads MNHEY; CDR2 reads SVGEGT. This CDR3 contains 15 residues. V shed 0 bases, J shed 6 bases, and the junction held 6 bases outside the gene matches.

CDR3: CASRDSILHEQYF. The CDR3 DNA is TGCGCCAGCAGGGACAGCATCCTCCACGAGCAGTACTTC. The V call is TRBV23-1, the J call TRBJ2-7; maybe TRBD1 (6 bases). TRBV23-1 is an ORF, and what it does is uncertain. This CDR3 has 13 residues. V was pared by 6 bases and J by 5 bases, with 14 bases between.

This clone appeared once. V is TRBV24-1 and J is TRBJ2-7; the match to TRBD2 covers 12 bases. Per the germline V gene, CDR1 is KGHDR and CDR2 is SFDVKD. V lost 3 bases and J lost 3; bases outside the gene matches: 17. This CDR3 region has 20 residues. CDR3 nucleotide sequence: TGTGCCACCAGTGATGCTGCGGGGTGGCTAGCGGGAGGGTTGCTCTACGAGCAGTACTTC. Protein: CATSDAAGWLAGGLLYEQYF.

The chain combines TRBV5-1 with TRBJ2-7; TRBD2 matches 7 bases. Germline CDR1 reads SGHRS; CDR2 reads YFSETQ. The CDR3 loop spans 14 amino acids. V shed 4 bases, J shed 2 bases, and the junction held 6 bases outside the gene matches. CDR3 sequence reads: CASSIAGEPYEQYF. As DNA, the CDR3 is TGCGCCAGCAGCATAGCGGGCGAACCCTACGAGCAGTACTTC.

The V gene is TRBV10-2, the J gene TRBJ2-7, with D maybe TRBD2 (6 bases). Germline CDR1 reads WSHSY; CDR2 reads SAAADI. The CDR3 is 12 amino acids. Trimming shortened V by 9 bases and J by 4 bases, and 13 bases separated the two germline ends. Here the CDR3 DNA reads TGCGCCAGTAGAGTGGGGGGTTACGAGCAGTACTTC. This encodes CASRVGGYEQYF.

V usage is TRBV7-3 and J usage is TRBJ1-2; D perhaps matches TRBD1 (5 bases). This CDR3 has 13 amino acids. CDR1 and CDR2 from the germline V gene are SGHTA and FQGTGA. V lost 5 bases and J lost 4, with 11 bases in between. CDR3 region: CASSTDSLYGYTF. DNA of the CDR3: TGTGCCAGCAGCACCGACAGCCTCTATGGCTACACCTTC.

The J gene is TRBJ2-2, the V gene TRBV20-1; perhaps TRBD1 as D (7 bases). The V and J ends lost 3 bases and 4 bases respectively, with 15 bases between them. The CDR3 covers 15 residues. Germline V gene lookup returns CDR1 DFQATT and CDR2 SNEGSKA (reference sequence). The CDR3 DNA reads TGCAGTGCTAGTATCGGAGGGGGCGGCACCGGGGAGCTGTTTTTT. Protein sequence: CSASIGGGGTGELFF.

The CDR3 bases are TGTGCCAGCAGTGACGCAGATACGCAGTATTTT. It yields the protein CASSDADTQYF. The chain employs TRBV2 and TRBJ2-3; D ambiguous. Trimming pared 3 bases from V and 4 bases from J, leaving 2 bases between. This CDR3 has 11 amino acids. Germline CDR1 is SNHLY and CDR2 is FYNNEI.

The chain couples TRBV28 to TRBJ2-1, with 8 bases fitting TRBD2. Trimming removed 6 bases from V and 4 bases from J; junction bases left unmatched: 8. Germline V gene data show CDR1 as MDHEN and CDR2 as SYDVKM. This CDR3 contains 15 residues. The CDR3 sequence is CASRLRTSWYNEQFF. In DNA, the CDR3 is TGTGCCAGCAGACTCCGGACTAGCTGGTACAATGAGCAGTTCTTC.

The CDR3 bases are TGTGCCAGCAGTTACTTTTACAGTACCTACGAGCAGTACTTC. It yields the protein CASSYFYSTYEQYF. The V and J genes are TRBV6-5 and TRBJ2-7; D call uncertain. CDR1 and CDR2 from the germline V gene are MNHEY and SVGAGI. The V gene lost 1 base and the J gene lost 2 bases, with 9 bases spanning the gap. The CDR3 is made up of 14 amino acids.

This clone was counted once. The rearrangement joins TRBV28 to TRBJ1-2; no reliable D call. The CDR3 covers 13 residues. Germline lookup yields CDR1 MDHEN and CDR2 SYDVKM. Between the trimmed V and J ends, which lost 4 bases and 7 bases, there was a span of 13 bases. CDR3 region: CASSSGEGSGYTF. CDR3 DNA: TGTGCCAGCAGTTCCGGGGAGGGCAGTGGCTACACCTTC.